This TCR beta chain was recovered during a study of blood T cells in healthy people across ages. This CDR3 has 14 residues. The germline gives CDR1 ENHRY, CDR2 SYGVKD. V lost 0 bases, J lost 2 bases, and 8 bases lay in between. General study points: While age rose, TCR beta diversity per million T cells dropped in a roughly linear way. Using unsorted PBMCs precluded a conclusive naive versus antigen-experienced comparison.

A second PCR of roughly 6 to 12 cycles used a sample-barcoded 5' primer and a J-beta primer mix. TCRdb re-called the 5' RACE reads through MiXCR, storing one row per CDR3 protein. Of 1 million or so distinct CDR3 sequences in the sample, 35% to 55% were seen once. This clonotype was detected a few times. The antigen remains undetermined. Being one base from a much bigger clone, this may be a read error. The chain couples TRBV10-3 to TRBJ2-7; either TRBD1 or TRBD2 may fit D (5 bases each). This TCR was sampled from a woman aged 55-75 years in good health. Sequences were obtained from blood. CDR3 sequence: CAISESGRPYEQYF. As DNA, the CDR3 is TGTGCCATCAGTGAGTCGGGACGGCCCTACGAGCAGTACTTC.